This entry concerns a single T cell receptor (beta chain). These data originate in a study of blood T cell repertoires in COVID-19. The overall study: PBMCs, B-cell-depleted T cells, or T cells provided the cDNA or gDNA that made up the material.

Deletions cut 8 bases from V and 3 bases from J, with 13 bases between. This CDR3 has 12 amino acids. Germline CDR1 GTSNPN, CDR2 SVGIG (reference sequence). Participants came from some 26 US areas, aged roughly 18 to 100 years. Donors in Cohort 3 counted as recovered after two negative PCRs, clearance, or symptom resolution. Authors' data handling: Reference gene primer amplification gave estimated nucleated cell counts. Sequencing was performed with immunoSEQ multiplex PCR; in TCRdb, only in-frame clones are kept and a portion is missing. D and trimming were read from the DNA, whereas the V and J calls and clone size are those reported in that table. Of around 400,000 clones in the sample, about 90% were seen once.

The sequence was collected from a woman under 40 who had recovered from COVID-19. This chain uses TRBV30 with TRBJ1-1, with D maybe TRBD1 (5 bases). Sequencing was performed on PBMCs or T cells enriched from blood (not recorded which). The CDR3: CAAGQGDTEAFF. Written as DNA, the CDR3 is TGTGCCGCGGGGCAGGGTGACACTGAAGCTTTCTTT.